The 21 T cell receptor beta chains given below trace back to one sample, sequenced in a study of cytomegalovirus exposure and HLA in healthy donors. The primer mix had 60 Vbeta and 13 Jbeta primers. The assay was immunoSEQ multiplex PCR, and TCRdb's table has in-frame clones only and misses some. The sample holds 200,000 or so clones, under 90% seen once. Sequenced sample: PBMCs. The receptors originated from a boy aged 2-9 years in good health and CMV-seronegative.

This chain joins TRBV2 and TRBJ2-3; 14 positions match TRBD2. V was pared by 6 bases and J by 3 bases, with 20 bases of the junction left unmatched. CDR1 and CDR2 from the germline V gene are SNHLY and FYNNEI. The CDR3 extends over 21 amino acids. The CDR3 sequence: CASRGPPRTSGGTGATDTQYF. CDR3 in DNA: TGTGCCAGCAGGGGACCGCCAAGGACTAGCGGGGGGACGGGGGCTACAGATACGCAGTATTTT.

The chain has TRBV6-5 and TRBJ2-5; TRBD2 matches 7 bases. This CDR3 comprises 13 residues. The trim removed 6 bases at V and 7 bases at J, leaving 8 bases unmatched. Looked up from germline, CDR1 is MNHEY and CDR2 is SVGAGI. Here the CDR3 DNA reads TGTGCCAGCAGGGCCCAACCGGGGGGGACCCAGTACTTC. Translation gives CASRAQPGGTQYF.

The J gene is TRBJ2-1, the V gene TRBV4-1, with 7 bases aligning to TRBD2. The V gene end was trimmed by 1 base and the J gene end by 3 bases; junction bases not matched to a gene: 6. Germline V CDR1 and CDR2: MGHRA, YSYEKL. The CDR3 extends over 16 amino acids. The CDR3 DNA sequence: TGCGCCAGCAGCCAAGTGGGGCGGGGGATCTACAATGAGCAGTTCTTC. Its translation: CASSQVGRGIYNEQFF.

The genes are TRBV7-9 and TRBJ1-5; unclear D gene. V dropped 3 bases and J dropped 6 bases, with 9 bases sitting between them. Per germline, CDR1 SEHNR and CDR2 FQNEAQ (reference sequence). The CDR3 has 13 residues. The CDR3 nucleotides are TGTGCCAGCAGCTTGGGAGAGAGTCAGCCCCAGCATTTT. Translation: CASSLGESQPQHF.

V usage is TRBV5-1 and J usage is TRBJ1-1, with 7 bases lining up with TRBD1. V lost 0 bases to trimming and J lost 0 bases; unmatched junction nucleotides: 17. The CDR3 has 20 amino acids. The germline V gene encodes CDR1 SGHRS and CDR2 YFSETQ. The CDR3 nucleotides are TGCGCCAGCAGCTTGGGGGCCACCTCCTTACAGGGGTGGGTGAACACTGAAGCTTTCTTT. Its translation: CASSLGATSLQGWVNTEAFF.

The chain combines TRBV30 with TRBJ1-2, with D hard to call. This CDR3 is built from 12 residues. Germline V gene data show CDR1 as GTSNPN and CDR2 as SVGIG (reference sequence). Trimming removed 5 bases from V and 5 bases from J, with 12 bases in between. In nucleotides, the CDR3 is TGTGCCTGGGCCCTGACACCTTATGGCTACACCTTC. Amino acids: CAWALTPYGYTF.

The rearrangement uses TRBV7-9 and TRBJ1-1; a weak D match, TRBD1 (6 bases). Trimming stripped 5 bases from V and 2 bases from J, with 15 bases between. This CDR3 has 15 residues. Germline lookup yields CDR1 SEHNR and CDR2 FQNEAQ (reference sequence). CDR3 nucleotides: TGTGCCAGCAGCCGCTTGACGACAGGAAACACTGAAGCTTTCTTT. This codes for CASSRLTTGNTEAFF. Drawing the rest from reference TRBV7-9 and TRBJ1-1, the complete variable domain is DTGVSQNPRHKITKRGQNVTFRCDPISEHNRLYWYRQTLGQGPEFLTYFQNEAQLEKSRLLSDRFSAERPKGSFSTLEIQRTEQGDSAMYLCASSRLTTGNTEAFFGQGTRLTVV.

V and J are TRBV18 and TRBJ2-1; D might be TRBD1 (5 bases). V was shortened by 6 bases and J by 6 bases, with 12 bases between the two germline ends. CDR1 is KGHSH and CDR2 is LQKENI in the germline V gene. CDR3 length: 13 residues. In DNA, the CDR3 is TGTGCCAGCTCCCAACATCAGGGCAATGAGCAGTTCTTC. The encoded protein is CASSQHQGNEQFF.

V gene TRBV2 combines with J gene TRBJ2-6; D perhaps matches TRBD2 (5 bases). There are 17 residues in the CDR3. V shed 0 bases and J shed 4 bases, with 13 bases lying between them. Germline V lookup: CDR1 SNHLY, CDR2 FYNNEI. CDR3 in amino acids: CASSEALRGPGANVLTF. As DNA, the CDR3 is TGTGCCAGCAGTGAAGCGCTTCGGGGTCCCGGGGCCAACGTCCTGACTTTC.

The chain links TRBV6-6 to TRBJ2-7, with D perhaps TRBD2 (5 bases). The CDR3 totals 16 residues. The germline V gene encodes CDR1 MNHNY and CDR2 SVGAGI (reference sequence). The ends were cut back, 0 bases at V and 0 bases at J, with 12 bases in the middle. CDR3 protein: CASSYSSGPSSYEQYF. In nucleotides, the CDR3 is TGTGCCAGCAGTTACTCGAGCGGCCCGAGCTCCTACGAGCAGTACTTC.

The V call is TRBV6-5, the J call TRBJ2-7, with 10 bases fitting TRBD2. The length of the CDR3 is 15 residues. V lost 6 bases and J lost 2; bases outside the gene matches: 7. Germline values: CDR1 MNHEY, CDR2 SVGAGI. The CDR3 sequence is CASRQGLAATYEQYF. In DNA form, the CDR3 reads TGTGCCAGCAGACAAGGACTAGCGGCGACCTACGAGCAGTACTTC.

This clone has a single count. The rearrangement links TRBV6-5 to TRBJ1-1; D not resolved. Between the trimmed V and J ends, which lost 5 bases and 0 bases, there was a span of 10 bases. The CDR3 is 14 residues long. Germline V gene sequence: CDR1 MNHEY, CDR2 SVGAGI. CDR3 amino acids: CASSEQIMNTEAFF. CDR3 DNA: TGTGCCAGCAGTGAACAGATTATGAACACTGAAGCTTTCTTT.

CDR3 in DNA: TGTGCCAGCAGCTTAGCACGTGTCACAGATACGCAGTATTTT. This gives the protein CASSLARVTDTQYF. The chain has TRBV2 and TRBJ2-3, with D unclear. From germline, CDR1 is SNHLY and CDR2 FYNNEI. Deletions cut 6 bases from V and 2 bases from J, with 12 bases between. The CDR3 has 14 amino acids.

The CDR3 loop is CAWGGTGGLGEQYF. Here the CDR3 DNA reads TGTGCCTGGGGCGGGACAGGGGGACTGGGGGAGCAGTACTTC. V is TRBV30 and J is TRBJ2-7; 11 nucleotides line up with TRBD1. J lost 7 bases, V lost 5 bases, and 10 bases had no gene match. This CDR3 comprises 14 residues. Germline assignment: CDR1 GTSNPN and CDR2 SVGIG (reference sequence).

The rearrangement joins TRBV4-2 to TRBJ2-4; 7 bases fit TRBD2. Germline-derived CDR1 and CDR2 are LGHNA and YNFKEQ. V was clipped by 3 bases and J by 3 bases; unmatched bases: 5. CDR3 length equals 15 residues. Written as DNA, the CDR3 is TGTGCCAGCAGCCATGAAGCGGGGAGCAAAAACATTCAGTACTTC. Protein product: CASSHEAGSKNIQYF.

The chain has TRBV4-3 and TRBJ1-2; TRBD1 matches at 10 bases. Germline loops: CDR1 LGHNA, CDR2 YSLEER. The ends lost 0 bases at V and 6 bases at J; junction bases unmatched: 4. This CDR3 has 15 residues. As DNA, the CDR3 is TGCGCCAGCAGCCAAGACCGGGACAGGGGCCATGGCTACACCTTC. This sequence encodes CASSQDRDRGHGYTF.

Concerning this clone: The junction differs from germline at one of its ends, possibly a read error. The V gene is TRBV6-5, the J gene TRBJ2-5, with 13 bases lining up with TRBD2. CDR1 is MNHEY, CDR2 SVGAGI, per germline. The length of the CDR3 is 14 residues. CDR3 sequence: CASSLTSGGPSVNF. DNA for the CDR3: TGTGCCAGCAGTTTGACTAGCGGGGGGCCTTCAGTGAACTTC.

The chain uses TRBV18 and TRBJ1-4, with D tentatively TRBD1 (5 bases). CDR1 and CDR2 (germline): KGHSH, LQKENI. The CDR3 has 16 residues. Trimming pared 2 bases from V and 2 bases from J, leaving 12 bases between. The CDR3 DNA follows: TGTGCCAGCTCACCAGTATCTTCAGGGACTAATGAAAAACTGTTTTTT. This encodes CASSPVSSGTNEKLFF.

The chain recombines TRBV7-9 with TRBJ1-2; a possible D gene is TRBD1 (6 bases). V was trimmed by 2 bases and J by 7 bases, leaving 11 bases between them. The CDR3 has 13 residues. CDR1 is SEHNR, CDR2 FQNEAQ, per germline (reference sequence). The CDR3 DNA is TGTGCCAGCAGCTTAAGACAGGACGGTGGCTACACCTTC. Translation: CASSLRQDGGYTF.

The V call is TRBV6-6, the J call TRBJ2-7; 8 nucleotides align to TRBD1. V shed 2 bases, J shed 3 bases, and the junction held 9 bases outside the gene matches. From germline, CDR1 is MNHNY and CDR2 SVGAGI (reference sequence). CDR3 length equals 16 residues. The CDR3 spells CASSYVETGDDYEQYF. CDR3 bases: TGTGCCAGCAGTTACGTCGAGACAGGGGACGACTACGAGCAGTACTTC.

The V and J genes are TRBV9 and TRBJ2-5, with no clear D. V shed 3 bases and J shed 0 bases, with 9 bases lying between them. The germline V gene has CDR1 SGDLS and CDR2 YYNGEE. CDR3 length: 14 amino acids. CDR3 bases: TGTGCCAGCAGCGCAGACAAGTACCAAGAGACCCAGTACTTC. Translating gives CASSADKYQETQYF.